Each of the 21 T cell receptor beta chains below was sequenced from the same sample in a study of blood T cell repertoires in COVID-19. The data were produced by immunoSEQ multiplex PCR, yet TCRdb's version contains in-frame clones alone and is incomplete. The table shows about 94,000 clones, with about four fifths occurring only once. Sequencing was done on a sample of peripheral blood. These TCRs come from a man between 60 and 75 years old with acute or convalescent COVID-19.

The CDR3: CSASDRVYEQYF. In nucleotides, the CDR3 is TGCAGTGCTAGTGACAGGGTCTACGAGCAGTACTTC. The V and J genes are TRBV20-1 and TRBJ2-7; 7 nucleotides match TRBD1. This CDR3 spans 12 amino acids. V lost 3 bases to trimming and J lost 3 bases; unmatched junction nucleotides: 2. Per the germline V gene, CDR1 is DFQATT and CDR2 is SNEGSKA (reference sequence).

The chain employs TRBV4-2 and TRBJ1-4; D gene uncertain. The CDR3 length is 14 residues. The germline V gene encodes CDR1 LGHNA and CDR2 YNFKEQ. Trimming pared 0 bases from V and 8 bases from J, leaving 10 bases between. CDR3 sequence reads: CASSQESGEEKLFF. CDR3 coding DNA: TGTGCCAGCAGCCAAGAATCCGGGGAGGAAAAACTGTTTTTT.

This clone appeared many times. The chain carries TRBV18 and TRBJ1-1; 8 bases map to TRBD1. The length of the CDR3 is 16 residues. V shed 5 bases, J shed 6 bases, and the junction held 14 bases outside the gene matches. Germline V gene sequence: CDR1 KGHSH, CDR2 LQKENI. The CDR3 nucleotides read TGTGCCAGCTCAGCGACAGGGGCGCTCCCTAAGGCTGAAGCTTTCTTT. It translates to CASSATGALPKAEAFF.

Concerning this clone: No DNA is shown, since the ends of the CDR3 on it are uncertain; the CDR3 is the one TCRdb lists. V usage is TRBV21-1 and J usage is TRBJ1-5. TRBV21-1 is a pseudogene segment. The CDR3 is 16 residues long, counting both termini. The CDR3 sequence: CASSKVWAGGNQPQHF.

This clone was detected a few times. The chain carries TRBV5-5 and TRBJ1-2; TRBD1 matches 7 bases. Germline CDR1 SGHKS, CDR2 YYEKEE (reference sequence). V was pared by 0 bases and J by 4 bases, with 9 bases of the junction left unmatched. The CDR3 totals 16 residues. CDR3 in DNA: TGTGCCAGCAGCTTGGCACCTGACAGGGTCGGCTATGGCTACACCTTC. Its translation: CASSLAPDRVGYGYTF.

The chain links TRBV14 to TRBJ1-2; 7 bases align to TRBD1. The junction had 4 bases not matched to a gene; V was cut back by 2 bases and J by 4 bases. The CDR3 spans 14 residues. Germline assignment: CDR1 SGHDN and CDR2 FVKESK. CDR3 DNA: TGTGCCAGCAGCCAATCCAGGGGGTCCTATGGCTACACCTTC. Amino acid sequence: CASSQSRGSYGYTF.

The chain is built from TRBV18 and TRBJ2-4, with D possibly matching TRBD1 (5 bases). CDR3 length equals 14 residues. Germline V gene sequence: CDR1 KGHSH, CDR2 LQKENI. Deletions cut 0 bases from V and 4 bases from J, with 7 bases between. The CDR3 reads CASSPPAGKNIQYF. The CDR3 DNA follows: TGTGCCAGCTCACCACCAGCAGGGAAAAACATTCAGTACTTC.

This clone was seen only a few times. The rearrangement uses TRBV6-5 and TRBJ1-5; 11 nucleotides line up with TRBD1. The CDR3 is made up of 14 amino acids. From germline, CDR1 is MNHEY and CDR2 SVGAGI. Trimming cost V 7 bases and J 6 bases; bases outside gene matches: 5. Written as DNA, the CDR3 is TGTGCCAGCATGTTGGGACAGGGGGTTCAGCCCCAGCATTTT. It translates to CASMLGQGVQPQHF.

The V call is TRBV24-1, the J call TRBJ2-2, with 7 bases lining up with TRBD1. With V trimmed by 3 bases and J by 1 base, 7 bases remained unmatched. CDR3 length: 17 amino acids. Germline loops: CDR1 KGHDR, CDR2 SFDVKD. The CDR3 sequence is CATSDTFGTVNTGELFF. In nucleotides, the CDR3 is TGTGCCACCAGTGATACCTTCGGGACAGTGAACACCGGGGAGCTGTTTTTT.

CDR3 sequence reads: CAWNRQGNHGYTF. CDR3 bases: TGTGCCTGGAACCGACAGGGGAACCATGGCTACACCTTC. The rearrangement uses TRBV30 and TRBJ1-2, with 8 nucleotides matching TRBD1. Germline-derived CDR1 and CDR2 are GTSNPN and SVGIG (reference sequence). V was pared by 4 bases and J by 6 bases, with 7 bases of the junction left unmatched. The CDR3 sequence is 13 residues long. The entire variable domain, with the rest obtained from reference TRBV30 and TRBJ1-2, is as follows: SQTIHQWPATLVQPVGSPLSLECTVEGTSNPNLYWYRQAAGRGLQLLFYSVGIGQISSEVPQNLSASRPQDRQFILSSKKLLLSDSGFYLCAWNRQGNHGYTFGSGTRLTVV.

CDR3 in DNA: TGTGCCAGCAGCCAGGGCGGGACAGGGGCTGCTCAGCCCCAGCATTTT. Translation: CASSQGGTGAAQPQHF. The chain joins TRBV3-1 (or the pseudogene TRBV3-2) to TRBJ1-5, with 10 bases fitting TRBD1. The CDR3 contains 16 residues. The germline V gene has CDR1 LGHDT and CDR2 YNNKEL (reference sequence). Trimming cost V 3 bases and J 6 bases; bases outside gene matches: 8.

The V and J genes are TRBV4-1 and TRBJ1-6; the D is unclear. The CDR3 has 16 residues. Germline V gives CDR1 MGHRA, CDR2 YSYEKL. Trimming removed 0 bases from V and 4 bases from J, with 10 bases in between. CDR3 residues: CASSQDKEQYNSPLHF. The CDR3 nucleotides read TGCGCCAGCAGCCAAGATAAGGAACAGTATAATTCACCCCTCCACTTT.

The CDR3 region is CASDRGSIGRNQPQHF. The CDR3 region has the DNA TGTGCCTCTGACAGGGGGTCCATCGGAAGGAATCAGCCCCAGCATTTT. The V gene is TRBV30, the J gene TRBJ1-5; TRBD1 agrees at 9 bases. After removal of 7 bases from V and 4 bases from J, the junction contained 14 bases not matched to a gene. The CDR3 is 16 amino acids. Per the germline V gene, CDR1 is GTSNPN and CDR2 is SVGIG (reference sequence).

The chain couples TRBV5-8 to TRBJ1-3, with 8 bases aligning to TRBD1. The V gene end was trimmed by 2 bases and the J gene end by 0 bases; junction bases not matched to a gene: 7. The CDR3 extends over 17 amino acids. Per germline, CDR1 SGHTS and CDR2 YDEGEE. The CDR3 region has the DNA TGTGCCAGCAGCTTTGCCGGGACAGGCTTCTCTGGAAACACCATATATTTT. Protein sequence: CASSFAGTGFSGNTIYF. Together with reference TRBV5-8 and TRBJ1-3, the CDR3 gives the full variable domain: EAGVTQSPTHLIKTRGQQATLRCSPISGHTSVYWYQQALGLGLQFLLWYDEGEERNRGNFPPRFSGRQFPNYSSELNVNALELEDSALYLCASSFAGTGFSGNTIYFGEGSWLTVV.

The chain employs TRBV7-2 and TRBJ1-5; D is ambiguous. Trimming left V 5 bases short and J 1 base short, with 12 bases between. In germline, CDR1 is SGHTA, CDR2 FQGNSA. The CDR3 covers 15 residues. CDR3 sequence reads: CASSPLSGSNQPQHF. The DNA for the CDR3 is TGTGCCAGCAGCCCACTCAGCGGAAGCAATCAGCCCCAGCATTTT.

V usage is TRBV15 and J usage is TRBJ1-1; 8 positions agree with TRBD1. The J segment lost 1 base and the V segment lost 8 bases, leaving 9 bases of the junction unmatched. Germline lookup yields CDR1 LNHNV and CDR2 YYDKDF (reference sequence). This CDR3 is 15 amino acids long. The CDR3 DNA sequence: TGTGCCACCTCAGATACCGGGACAGGGAACACTGAAGCTTTCTTT. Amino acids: CATSDTGTGNTEAFF.

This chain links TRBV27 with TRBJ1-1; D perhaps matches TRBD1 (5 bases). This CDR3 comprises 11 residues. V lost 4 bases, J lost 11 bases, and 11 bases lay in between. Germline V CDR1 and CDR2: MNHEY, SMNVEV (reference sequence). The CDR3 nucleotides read TGTGCCAGCAGTTGGAGGGGCACGGCTTTCTTT. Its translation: CASSWRGTAFF.

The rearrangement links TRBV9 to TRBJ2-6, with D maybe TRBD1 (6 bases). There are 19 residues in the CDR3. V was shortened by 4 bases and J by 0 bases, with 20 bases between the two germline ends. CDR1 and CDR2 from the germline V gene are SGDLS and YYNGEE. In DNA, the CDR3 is TGTGCCAGCAGCCCCAGGGACATACAATATGTCTCTGGGGCCAACGTCCTGACTTTC. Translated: CASSPRDIQYVSGANVLTF.

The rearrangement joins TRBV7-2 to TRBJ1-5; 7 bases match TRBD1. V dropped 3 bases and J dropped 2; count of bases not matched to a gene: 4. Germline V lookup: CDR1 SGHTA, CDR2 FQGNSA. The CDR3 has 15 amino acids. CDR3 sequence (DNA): TGTGCCAGCAGCTTCCTAGGACAGGGCAATCAGCCCCAGCATTTT. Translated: CASSFLGQGNQPQHF. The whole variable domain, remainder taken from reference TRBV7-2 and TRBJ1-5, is GAGVSQSPSNKVTEKGKDVELRCDPISGHTALYWYRQSLGQGLEFLIYFQGNSAPDKSGLPSDRFSAERTGGSVSTLTIQRTQQEDSAVYLCASSFLGQGNQPQHFGDGTRLSIL.

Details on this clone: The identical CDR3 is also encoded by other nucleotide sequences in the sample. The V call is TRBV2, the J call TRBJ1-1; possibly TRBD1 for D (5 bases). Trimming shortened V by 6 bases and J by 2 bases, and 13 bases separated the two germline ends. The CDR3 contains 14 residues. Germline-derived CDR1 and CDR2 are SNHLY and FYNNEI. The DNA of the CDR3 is TGTGCCAGCAGCGGGACGGGAGGAAACACTGAAGCTTTCTTT. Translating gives CASSGTGGNTEAFF.

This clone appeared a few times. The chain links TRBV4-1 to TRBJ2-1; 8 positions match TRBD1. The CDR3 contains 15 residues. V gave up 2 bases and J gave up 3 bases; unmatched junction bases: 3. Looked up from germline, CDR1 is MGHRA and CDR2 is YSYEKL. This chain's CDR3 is CASSQLGTGYNEQFF. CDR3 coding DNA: TGCGCCAGCAGCCAATTAGGGACAGGCTACAATGAGCAGTTCTTC.